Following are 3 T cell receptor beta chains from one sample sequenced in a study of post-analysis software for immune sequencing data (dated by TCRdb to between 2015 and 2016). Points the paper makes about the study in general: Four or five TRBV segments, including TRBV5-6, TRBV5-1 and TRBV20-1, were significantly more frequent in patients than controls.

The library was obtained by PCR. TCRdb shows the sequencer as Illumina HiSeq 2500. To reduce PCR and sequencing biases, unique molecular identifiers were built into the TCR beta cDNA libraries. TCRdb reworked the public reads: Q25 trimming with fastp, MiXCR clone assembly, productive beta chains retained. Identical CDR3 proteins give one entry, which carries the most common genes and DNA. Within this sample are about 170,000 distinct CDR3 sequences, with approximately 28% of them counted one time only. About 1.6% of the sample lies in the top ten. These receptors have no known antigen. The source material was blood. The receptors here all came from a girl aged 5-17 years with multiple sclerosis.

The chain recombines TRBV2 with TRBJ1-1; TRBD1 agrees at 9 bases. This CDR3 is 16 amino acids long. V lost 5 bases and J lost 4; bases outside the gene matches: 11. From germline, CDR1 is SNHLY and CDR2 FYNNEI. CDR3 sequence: CASSSTPGQGGTEAFF. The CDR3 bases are TGTGCCAGCAGTAGCACACCGGGACAGGGAGGCACTGAAGCTTTCTTT. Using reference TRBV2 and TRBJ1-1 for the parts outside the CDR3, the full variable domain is EPEVTQTPSHQVTQMGQEVILRCVPISNHLYFYWYRQILGQKVEFLVSFYNNEISEKSEIFDDQFSVERPDGSNFTLKIRSTKLEDSAMYFCASSSTPGQGGTEAFFGQGTRLTVV.

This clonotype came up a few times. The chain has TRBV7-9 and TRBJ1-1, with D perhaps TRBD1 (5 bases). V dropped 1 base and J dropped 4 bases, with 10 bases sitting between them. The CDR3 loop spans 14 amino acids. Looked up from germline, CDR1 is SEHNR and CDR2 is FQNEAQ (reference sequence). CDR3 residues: CASSLGAGRTEAFF. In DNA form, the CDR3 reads TGTGCCAGCAGCTTAGGAGCAGGGCGCACTGAAGCTTTCTTT.

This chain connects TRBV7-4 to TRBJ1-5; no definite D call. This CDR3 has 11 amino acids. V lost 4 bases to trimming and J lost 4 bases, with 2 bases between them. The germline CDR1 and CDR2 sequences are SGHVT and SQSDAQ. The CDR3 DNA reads TGTGCCAGCAGCTGGAATCAGCCCCAGCATTTT. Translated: CASSWNQPQHF.